This T cell receptor (beta chain) was retrieved from a study of beta chain features in type 1 diabetes. Study-wide results and caveats: When VDJ junctions were examined, type 1 diabetes patients showed fewer insertions and more deletions.

What was sequenced were expressed TCRB transcripts, since all of the isolated RNA had been reverse transcribed. Produced via immunoSEQ multiplex PCR; TCRdb's table is partial and in-frame only. The table has over 700,000 clones, roughly 15% seen once. This clone has a handful of counts. Its antigen remains unknown. This CDR3 is built from 16 residues. The germline gives CDR1 GTSNPN, CDR2 SVGIG (reference sequence). The ends lost 2 bases at V and 3 bases at J; junction bases unmatched: 8. Sequences were obtained from naive CD4+ T cells from blood. The TCR comes from a woman between 18 and 30 years old in good health. The rearrangement uses TRBV30 and TRBJ1-5; 9 bases map to TRBD1. The CDR3 sequence: CAWSLTGQGLNQPQHF. The CDR3 DNA reads as TGTGCCTGGAGTCTCACGGGACAGGGTCTCAATCAGCCCCAGCATTTT.